This T cell receptor beta chain emerged from a study of T cell repertoires in cytomegalovirus infection. This clonotype has only a few counts. Its antigen is undetermined. TCRdb re-called the reads through MiXCR, storing one row per CDR3 protein. The sample lists about 47,000 distinct CDR3 sequences, around 21% seen once, with less than 70% in the top ten. The V gene's germline CDR1 is SGHDT and CDR2 YYEEEE. The CDR3 has 15 residues. V was cut by 4 bases and J by 8 bases, with 18 bases left in between. V gene TRBV5-6 combines with J gene TRBJ1-4; unclear D gene. The starting material was CD8+ T cells from cultured PBMCs, obtained from culture after CMV antigen stimulation. The receptor's source is a human donor in good health (CMV status not recorded). Some clones in this sample may be carry-over from other donors' samples. CDR3: CASSGQHTGREKLFF. The CDR3 DNA is TGTGCCAGCAGCGGTCAACACACCGGGAGGGAAAAACTGTTTTTT.